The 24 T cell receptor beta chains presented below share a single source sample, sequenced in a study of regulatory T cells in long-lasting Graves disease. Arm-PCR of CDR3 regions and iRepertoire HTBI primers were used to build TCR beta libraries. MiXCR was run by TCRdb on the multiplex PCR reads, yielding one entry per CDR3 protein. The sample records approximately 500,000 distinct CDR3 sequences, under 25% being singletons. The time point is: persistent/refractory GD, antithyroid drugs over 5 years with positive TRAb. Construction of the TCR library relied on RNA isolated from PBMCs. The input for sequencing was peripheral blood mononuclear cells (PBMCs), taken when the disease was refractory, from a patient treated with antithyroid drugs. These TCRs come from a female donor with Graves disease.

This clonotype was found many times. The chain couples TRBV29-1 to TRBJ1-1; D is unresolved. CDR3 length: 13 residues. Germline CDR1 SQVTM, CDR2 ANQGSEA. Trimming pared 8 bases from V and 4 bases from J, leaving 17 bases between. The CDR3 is CSSSWAAPTEAFF. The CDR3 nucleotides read TGCAGCTCTTCATGGGCGGCCCCCACTGAAGCTTTCTTT.

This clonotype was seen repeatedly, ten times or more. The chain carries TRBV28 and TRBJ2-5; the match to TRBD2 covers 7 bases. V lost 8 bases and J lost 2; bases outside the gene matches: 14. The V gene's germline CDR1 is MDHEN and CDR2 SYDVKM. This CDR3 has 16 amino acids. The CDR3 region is CASPPSGSTPQETQYF. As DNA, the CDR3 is TGTGCCAGCCCACCTAGCGGTTCGACCCCACAAGAGACCCAGTACTTC. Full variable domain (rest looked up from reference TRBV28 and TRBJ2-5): DVKVTQSSRYLVKRTGEKVFLECVQDMDHENMFWYRQDPGLGLRLIYFSYDVKMKEKGDIPEGYSVSREKKERFSLILESASTNQTSMYLCASPPSGSTPQETQYFGPGTRLLVL.

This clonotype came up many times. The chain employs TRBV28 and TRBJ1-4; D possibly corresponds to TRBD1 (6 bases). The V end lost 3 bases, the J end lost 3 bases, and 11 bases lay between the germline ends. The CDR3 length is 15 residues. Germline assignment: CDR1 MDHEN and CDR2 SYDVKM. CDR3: CASSFRGEANEKLFF. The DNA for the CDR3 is TGTGCCAGCAGTTTCAGGGGAGAGGCTAATGAAAAACTGTTTTTT.

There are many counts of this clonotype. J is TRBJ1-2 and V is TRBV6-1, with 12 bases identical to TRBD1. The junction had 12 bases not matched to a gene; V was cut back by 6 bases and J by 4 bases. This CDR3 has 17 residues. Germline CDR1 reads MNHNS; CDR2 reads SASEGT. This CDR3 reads CASRLPGTGGRSYGYTF. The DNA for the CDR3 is TGTGCCAGCAGGCTACCCGGGACAGGGGGCAGGAGCTATGGCTACACCTTC.

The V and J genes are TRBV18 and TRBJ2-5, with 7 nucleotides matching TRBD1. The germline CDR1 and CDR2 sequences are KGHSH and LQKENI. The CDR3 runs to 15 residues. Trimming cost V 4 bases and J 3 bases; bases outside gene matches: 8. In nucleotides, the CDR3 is TGTGCCAGCTCACGACCCGGGACAGAGGAAGAGACCCAGTACTTC. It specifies CASSRPGTEEETQYF. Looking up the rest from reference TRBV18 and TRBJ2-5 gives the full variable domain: NAGVMQNPRHLVRRRGQEARLRCSPMKGHSHVYWYRQLPEEGLKFMVYLQKENIIDESGMPKERFSAEFPKEGPSILRIQQVVRGDSAAYFCASSRPGTEEETQYFGPGTRLLVL.

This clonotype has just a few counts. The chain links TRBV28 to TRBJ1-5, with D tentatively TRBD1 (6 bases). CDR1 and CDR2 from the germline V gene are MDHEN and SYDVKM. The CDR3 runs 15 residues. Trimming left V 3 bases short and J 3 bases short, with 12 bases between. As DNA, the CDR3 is TGTGCCAGCAGTTTTCGCAGGGGCGACAATCAGCCCCAGCATTTT. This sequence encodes CASSFRRGDNQPQHF.

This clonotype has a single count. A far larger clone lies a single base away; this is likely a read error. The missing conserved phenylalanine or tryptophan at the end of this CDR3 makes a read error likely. The CDR3 reads CASSPQENTEAFL. CDR3 DNA: TGCGCCAGCAGCCCACAGGAGAACACTGAAGCTTTCCTT. The V gene is TRBV9, the J gene TRBJ1-1; weak D call: TRBD1 (5 bases). This CDR3 is 13 amino acids long. The V gene's germline CDR1 is SGDLS and CDR2 YYNGEE.

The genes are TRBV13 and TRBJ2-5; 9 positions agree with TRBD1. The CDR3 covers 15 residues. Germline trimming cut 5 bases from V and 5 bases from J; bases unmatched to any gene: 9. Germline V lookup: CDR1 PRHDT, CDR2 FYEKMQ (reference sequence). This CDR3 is CASSGGTGTRETQYF. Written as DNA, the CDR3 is TGTGCCAGCAGCGGCGGGACAGGGACCCGCGAGACCCAGTACTTC.

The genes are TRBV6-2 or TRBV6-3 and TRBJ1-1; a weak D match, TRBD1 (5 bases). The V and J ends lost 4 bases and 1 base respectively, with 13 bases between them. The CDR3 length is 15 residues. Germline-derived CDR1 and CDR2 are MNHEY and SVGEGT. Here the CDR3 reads CASSSLTGQNTEAFF. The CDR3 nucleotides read TGTGCCAGCAGTTCACTCACAGGACAGAACACTGAAGCTTTCTTT.

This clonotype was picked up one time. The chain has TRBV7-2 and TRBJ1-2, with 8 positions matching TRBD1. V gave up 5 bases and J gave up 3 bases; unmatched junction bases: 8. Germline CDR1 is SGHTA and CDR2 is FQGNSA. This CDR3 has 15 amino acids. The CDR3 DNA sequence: TGTGCCAGCAGCAATTGGACAGGGTGGGACTATGGCTACACCTTC. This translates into CASSNWTGWDYGYTF.

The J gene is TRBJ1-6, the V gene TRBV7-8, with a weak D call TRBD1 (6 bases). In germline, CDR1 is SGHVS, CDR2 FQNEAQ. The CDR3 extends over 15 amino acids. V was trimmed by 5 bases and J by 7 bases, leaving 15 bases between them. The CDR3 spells CASSPTGGANSPLHF. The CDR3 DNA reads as TGTGCCAGCAGCCCGACGGGGGGCGCGAATTCACCCCTCCACTTT.

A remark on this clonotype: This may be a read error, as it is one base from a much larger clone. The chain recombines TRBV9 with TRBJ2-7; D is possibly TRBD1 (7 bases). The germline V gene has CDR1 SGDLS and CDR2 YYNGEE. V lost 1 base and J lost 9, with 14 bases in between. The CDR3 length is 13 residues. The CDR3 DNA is TGTGCCAGCAGCGTACAGGGGGGCCCTGGGCAGTACTTC. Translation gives CASSVQGGPGQYF.

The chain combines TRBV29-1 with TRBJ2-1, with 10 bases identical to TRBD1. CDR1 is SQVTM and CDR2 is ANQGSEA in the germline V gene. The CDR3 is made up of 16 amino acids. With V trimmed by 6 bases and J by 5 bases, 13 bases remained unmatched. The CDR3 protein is CSVQRADRGRDNEQFF. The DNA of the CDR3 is TGCAGCGTCCAGCGGGCCGACAGGGGGCGCGACAATGAGCAGTTCTTC.

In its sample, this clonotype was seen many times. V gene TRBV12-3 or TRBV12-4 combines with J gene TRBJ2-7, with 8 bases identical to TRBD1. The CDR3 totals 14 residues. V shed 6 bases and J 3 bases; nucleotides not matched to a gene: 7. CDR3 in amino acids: CASRSTGEVYEQYF. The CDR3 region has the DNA TGTGCCAGCAGATCGACAGGGGAGGTCTACGAGCAGTACTTC.

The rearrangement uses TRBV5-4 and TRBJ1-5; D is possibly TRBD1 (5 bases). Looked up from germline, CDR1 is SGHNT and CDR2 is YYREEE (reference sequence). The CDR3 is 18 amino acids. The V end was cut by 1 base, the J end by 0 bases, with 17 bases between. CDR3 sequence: CASSLSRGADDSNQPQHF. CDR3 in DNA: TGTGCCAGCAGCTTGTCCCGTGGGGCCGACGATAGCAATCAGCCCCAGCATTTT.

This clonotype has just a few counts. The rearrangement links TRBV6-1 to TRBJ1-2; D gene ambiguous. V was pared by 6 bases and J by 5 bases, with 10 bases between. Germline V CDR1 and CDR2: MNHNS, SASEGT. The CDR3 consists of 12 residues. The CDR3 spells CASSDGWYGYTF. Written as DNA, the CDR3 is TGTGCCAGCAGCGACGGGTGGTATGGCTACACCTTC.

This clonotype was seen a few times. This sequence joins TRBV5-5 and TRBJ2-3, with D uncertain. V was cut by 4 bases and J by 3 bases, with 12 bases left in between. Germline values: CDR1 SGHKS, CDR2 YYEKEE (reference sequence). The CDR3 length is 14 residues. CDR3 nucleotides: TGTGCCAGCAGCCCGGTGGATTCGACAGATACGCAGTATTTT. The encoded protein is CASSPVDSTDTQYF.

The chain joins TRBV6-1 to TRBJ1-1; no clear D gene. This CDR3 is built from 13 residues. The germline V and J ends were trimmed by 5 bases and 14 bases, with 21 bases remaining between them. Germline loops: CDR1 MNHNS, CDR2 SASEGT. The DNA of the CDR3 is TGTGCCAGCAGTCCCGTACCGGGAGGGCAAACCTTCTTT. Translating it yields CASSPVPGGQTFF.

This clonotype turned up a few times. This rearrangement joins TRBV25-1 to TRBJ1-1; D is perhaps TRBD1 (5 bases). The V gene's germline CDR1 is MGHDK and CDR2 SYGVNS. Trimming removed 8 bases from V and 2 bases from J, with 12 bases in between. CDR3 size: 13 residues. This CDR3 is CASQVGANTEAFF. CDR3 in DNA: TGTGCCAGCCAGGTCGGGGCAAACACTGAAGCTTTCTTT.

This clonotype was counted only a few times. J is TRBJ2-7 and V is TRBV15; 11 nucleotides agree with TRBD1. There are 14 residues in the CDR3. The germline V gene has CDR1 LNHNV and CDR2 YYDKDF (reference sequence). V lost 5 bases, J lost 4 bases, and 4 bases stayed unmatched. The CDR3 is CATSVGQGVYEQYF. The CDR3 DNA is TGTGCCACCAGCGTGGGACAGGGGGTATACGAGCAGTACTTC.

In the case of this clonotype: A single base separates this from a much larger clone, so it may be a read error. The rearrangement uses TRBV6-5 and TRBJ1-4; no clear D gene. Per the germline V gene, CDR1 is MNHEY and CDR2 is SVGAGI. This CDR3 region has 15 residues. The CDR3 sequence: CASSYTSGSNEELFF. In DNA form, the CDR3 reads TGTGCCAGCAGTTACACTTCGGGCTCAAATGAAGAACTGTTTTTT.

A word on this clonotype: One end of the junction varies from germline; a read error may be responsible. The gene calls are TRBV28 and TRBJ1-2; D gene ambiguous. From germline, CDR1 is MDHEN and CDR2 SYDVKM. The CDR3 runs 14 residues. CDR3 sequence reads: CASSLADWRYGYAF. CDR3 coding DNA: TGTGCCAGCAGTTTAGCGGATTGGCGCTATGGCTACGCCTTC.

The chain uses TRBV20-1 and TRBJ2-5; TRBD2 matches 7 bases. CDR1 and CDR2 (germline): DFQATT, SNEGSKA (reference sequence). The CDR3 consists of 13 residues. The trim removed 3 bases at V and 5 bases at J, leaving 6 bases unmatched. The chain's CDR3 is CSASYGGRETQYF. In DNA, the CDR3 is TGCAGTGCTAGTTACGGGGGGAGGGAGACCCAGTACTTC.

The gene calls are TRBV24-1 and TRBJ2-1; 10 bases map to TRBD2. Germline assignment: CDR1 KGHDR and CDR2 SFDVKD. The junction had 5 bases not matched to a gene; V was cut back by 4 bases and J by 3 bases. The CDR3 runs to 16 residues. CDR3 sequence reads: CATSDWTSGLYNEQFF. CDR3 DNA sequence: TGTGCCACCAGTGACTGGACTAGCGGTCTCTACAATGAGCAGTTCTTC.